This TCR beta chain is drawn from a study of blood T cell repertoires in COVID-19. Trimming took off 8 bases at V and 0 bases at J, with 8 bases between the two ends. The CDR3 contains 13 residues. Germline assignment: CDR1 GTSNPN and CDR2 SVGIG (reference sequence). Some clones are missing from TCRdb's copy, which holds only in-frame ones; the method was immunoSEQ multiplex PCR. This table has a few hundred thousand clones, approximately 87% appearing once. The chain joins TRBV30 to TRBJ2-6; no clear D. Sequencing was carried out using peripheral blood. The receptor was isolated from a man aged 55 to 70 who had recovered from COVID-19. The CDR3 reads CALGPSGANVLTF. The CDR3 nucleotides read TGTGCCCTAGGCCCCTCTGGGGCCAACGTCCTGACTTTC.